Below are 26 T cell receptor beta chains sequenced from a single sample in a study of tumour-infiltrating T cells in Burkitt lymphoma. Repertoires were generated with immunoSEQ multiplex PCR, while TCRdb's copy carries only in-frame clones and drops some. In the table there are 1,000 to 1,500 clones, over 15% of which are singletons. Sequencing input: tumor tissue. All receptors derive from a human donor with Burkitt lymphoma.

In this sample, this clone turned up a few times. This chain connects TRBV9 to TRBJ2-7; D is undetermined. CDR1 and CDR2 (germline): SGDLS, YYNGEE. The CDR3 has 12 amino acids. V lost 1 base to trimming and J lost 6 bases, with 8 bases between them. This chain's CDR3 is CASSVIPAEQYF. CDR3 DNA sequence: TGTGCCAGCAGCGTAATCCCCGCCGAGCAGTACTTC.

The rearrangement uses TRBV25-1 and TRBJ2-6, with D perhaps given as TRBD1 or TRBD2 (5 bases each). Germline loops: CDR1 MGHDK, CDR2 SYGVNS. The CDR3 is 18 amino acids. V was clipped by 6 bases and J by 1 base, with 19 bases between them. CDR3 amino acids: CASSANQGAGSGANVLTF. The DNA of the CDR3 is TGTGCCAGCAGCGCGAATCAGGGAGCAGGTTCTGGGGCCAACGTCCTGACTTTC.

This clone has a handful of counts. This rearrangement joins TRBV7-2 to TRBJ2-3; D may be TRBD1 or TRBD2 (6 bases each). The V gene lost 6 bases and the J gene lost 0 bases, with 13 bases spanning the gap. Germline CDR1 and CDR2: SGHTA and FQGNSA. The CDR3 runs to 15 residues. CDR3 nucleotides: TGTGCCAGCAGGTCAGGGGACTTTAGCACAGATACGCAGTATTTT. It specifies CASRSGDFSTDTQYF.

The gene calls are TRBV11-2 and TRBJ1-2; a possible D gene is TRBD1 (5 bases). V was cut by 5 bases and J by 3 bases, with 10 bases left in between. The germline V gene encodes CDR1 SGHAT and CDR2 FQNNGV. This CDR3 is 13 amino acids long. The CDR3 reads CASSAGNYYGYTF. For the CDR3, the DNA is TGTGCCAGCAGCGCAGGGAACTACTATGGCTACACCTTC. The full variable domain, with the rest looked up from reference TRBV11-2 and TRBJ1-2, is EAGVAQSPRYKIIEKRQSVAFWCNPISGHATLYWYQQILGQGPKLLIQFQNNGVVDDSQLPKDRFSAERLKGVDSTLKIQPAKLEDSAVYLCASSAGNYYGYTFGSGTRLTVV.

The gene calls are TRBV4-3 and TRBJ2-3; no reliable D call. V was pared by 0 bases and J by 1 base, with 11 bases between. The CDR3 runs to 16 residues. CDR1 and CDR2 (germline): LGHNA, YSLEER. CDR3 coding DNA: TGCGCCAGCAGCCAAGATGGATACATCCGCACAGATACGCAGTATTTT. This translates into CASSQDGYIRTDTQYF.

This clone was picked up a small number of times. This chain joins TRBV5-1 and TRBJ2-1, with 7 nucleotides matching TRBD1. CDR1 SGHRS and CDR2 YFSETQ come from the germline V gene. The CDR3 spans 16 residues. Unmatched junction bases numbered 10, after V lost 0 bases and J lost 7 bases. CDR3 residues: CASSLGGWDSINEQFF. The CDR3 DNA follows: TGCGCCAGCAGCTTGGGAGGCTGGGACAGTATAAATGAGCAGTTCTTC.

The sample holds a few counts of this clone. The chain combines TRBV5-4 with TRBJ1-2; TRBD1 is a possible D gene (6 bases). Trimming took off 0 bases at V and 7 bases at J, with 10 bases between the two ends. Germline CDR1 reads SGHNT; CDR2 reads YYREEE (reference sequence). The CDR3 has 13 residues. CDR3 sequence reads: CASSLAGVGGYTF. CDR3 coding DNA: TGTGCCAGCAGCTTGGCAGGGGTTGGTGGCTACACCTTC.

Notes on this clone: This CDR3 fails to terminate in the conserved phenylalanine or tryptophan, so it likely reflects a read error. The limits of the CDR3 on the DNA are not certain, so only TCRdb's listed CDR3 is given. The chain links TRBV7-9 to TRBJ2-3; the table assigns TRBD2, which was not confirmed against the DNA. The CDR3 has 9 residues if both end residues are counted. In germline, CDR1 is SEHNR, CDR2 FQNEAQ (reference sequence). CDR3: CASSLAGGL.

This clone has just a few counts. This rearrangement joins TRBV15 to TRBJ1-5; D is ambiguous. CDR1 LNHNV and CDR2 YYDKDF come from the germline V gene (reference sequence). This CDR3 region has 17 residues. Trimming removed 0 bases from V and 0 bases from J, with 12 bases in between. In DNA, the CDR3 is TGTGCCACCAGCAGAGATCGGAAGTGGGCTAGCAATCAGCCCCAGCATTTT. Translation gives CATSRDRKWASNQPQHF. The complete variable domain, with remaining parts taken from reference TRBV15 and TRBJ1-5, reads DAMVIQNPRYQVTQFGKPVTLSCSQTLNHNVMYWYQQKSSQAPKLLFHYYDKDFNNEADTPDNFQSRRPNTSFCFLDIRSPGLGDTAMYLCATSRDRKWASNQPQHFGDGTRLSIL.

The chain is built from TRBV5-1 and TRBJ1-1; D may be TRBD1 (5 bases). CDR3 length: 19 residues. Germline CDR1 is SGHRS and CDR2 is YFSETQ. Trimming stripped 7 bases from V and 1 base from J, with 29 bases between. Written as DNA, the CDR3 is TGCGCCAGCGCAAGGTATAGGGACGAACAGGCCGATTCGAACACTGAAGCTTTCTTT. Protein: CASARYRDEQADSNTEAFF.

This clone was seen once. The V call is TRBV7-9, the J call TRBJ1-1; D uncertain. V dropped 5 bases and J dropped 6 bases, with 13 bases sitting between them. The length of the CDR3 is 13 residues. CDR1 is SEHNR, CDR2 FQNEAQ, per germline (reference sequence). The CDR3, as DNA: TGTGCCAGCAGCGGAAAGACTGCCGCTGAAGCTTTCTTT. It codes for CASSGKTAAEAFF.

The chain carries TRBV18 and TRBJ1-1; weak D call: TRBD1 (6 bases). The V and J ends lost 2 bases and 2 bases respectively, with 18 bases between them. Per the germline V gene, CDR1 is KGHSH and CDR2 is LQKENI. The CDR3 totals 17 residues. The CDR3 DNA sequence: TGTGCCAGCTCACCAATGGCTCTGGGGGCGAAAAACACTGAAGCTTTCTTT. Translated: CASSPMALGAKNTEAFF.

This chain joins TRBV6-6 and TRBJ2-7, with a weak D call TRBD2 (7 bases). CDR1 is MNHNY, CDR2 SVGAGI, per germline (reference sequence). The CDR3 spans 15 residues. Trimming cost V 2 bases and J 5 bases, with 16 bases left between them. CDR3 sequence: CASSYGAGEGDEQYF. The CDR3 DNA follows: TGTGCCAGCAGTTACGGAGCAGGGGAGGGTGACGAGCAGTACTTC.

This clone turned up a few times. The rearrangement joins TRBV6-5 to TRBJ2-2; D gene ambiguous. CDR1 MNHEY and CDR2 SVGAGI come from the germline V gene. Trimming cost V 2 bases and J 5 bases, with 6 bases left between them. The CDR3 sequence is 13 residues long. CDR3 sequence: CASSYTATGELFF. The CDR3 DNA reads TGTGCCAGCAGTTACACTGCTACCGGGGAGCTGTTTTTT.

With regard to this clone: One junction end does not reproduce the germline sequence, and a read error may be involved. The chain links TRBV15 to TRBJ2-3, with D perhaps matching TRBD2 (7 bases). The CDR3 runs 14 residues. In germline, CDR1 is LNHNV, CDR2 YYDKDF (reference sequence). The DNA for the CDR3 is TGTGCCATCAGCCCTGAGGGGGGGGTGGGTACGCAGTATTTT. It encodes CAISPEGGVGTQYF.

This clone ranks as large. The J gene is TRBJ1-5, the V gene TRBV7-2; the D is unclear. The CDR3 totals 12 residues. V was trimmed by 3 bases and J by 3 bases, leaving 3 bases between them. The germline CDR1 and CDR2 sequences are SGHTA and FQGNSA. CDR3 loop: CASSFPNQPQHF. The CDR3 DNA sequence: TGTGCCAGCAGCTTCCCCAATCAGCCCCAGCATTTT.

This CDR3 reads CASSPSWGTEAFF. CDR3 bases: TGTGCCAGCAGCCCTAGTTGGGGGACTGAAGCTTTCTTT. The rearrangement links TRBV9 to TRBJ1-1; D is possibly TRBD1 (5 bases). CDR1 is SGDLS, CDR2 YYNGEE, per germline. The CDR3 length is 13 residues. The ends were cut back, 4 bases at V and 5 bases at J, with 12 bases in the middle.

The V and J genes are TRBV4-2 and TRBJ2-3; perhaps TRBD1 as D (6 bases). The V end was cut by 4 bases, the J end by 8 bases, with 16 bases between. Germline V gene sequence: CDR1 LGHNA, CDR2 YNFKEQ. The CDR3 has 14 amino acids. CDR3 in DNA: TGTGCCAGCAGCCTCGACAGGAGTCTTCTTACGCAGTATTTT. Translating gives CASSLDRSLLTQYF.

CDR3 nucleotides: TGTGCCAGCAGCCAAGGGACAGGGGGAAGCGAGCAGTACTTC. This gives the protein CASSQGTGGSEQYF. The chain employs TRBV4-2 and TRBJ2-7, with 10 nucleotides matching TRBD1. The CDR3 has 14 amino acids. Germline-derived CDR1 and CDR2 are LGHNA and YNFKEQ. V was clipped by 1 base and J by 6 bases; unmatched bases: 3.

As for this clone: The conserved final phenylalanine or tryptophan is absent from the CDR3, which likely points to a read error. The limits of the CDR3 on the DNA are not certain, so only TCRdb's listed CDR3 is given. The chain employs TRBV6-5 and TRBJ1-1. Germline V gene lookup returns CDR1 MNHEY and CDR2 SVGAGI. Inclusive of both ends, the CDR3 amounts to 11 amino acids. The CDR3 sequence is CASSYGERRIY.

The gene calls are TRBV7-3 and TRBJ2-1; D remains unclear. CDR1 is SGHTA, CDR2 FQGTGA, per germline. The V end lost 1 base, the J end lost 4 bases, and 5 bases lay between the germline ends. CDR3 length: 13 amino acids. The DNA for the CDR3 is TGTGCCAGCAGCTTAAACGCGTACAATGAGCAGTTCTTC. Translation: CASSLNAYNEQFF.

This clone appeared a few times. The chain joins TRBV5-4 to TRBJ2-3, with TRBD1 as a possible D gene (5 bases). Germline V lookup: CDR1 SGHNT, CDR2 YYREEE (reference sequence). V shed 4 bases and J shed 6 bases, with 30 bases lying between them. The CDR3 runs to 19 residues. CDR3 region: CASSDSPYLQETLTDTQYF. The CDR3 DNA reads TGTGCCAGCAGCGATAGTCCCTATTTACAGGAGACACTAACGGATACGCAGTATTTT.

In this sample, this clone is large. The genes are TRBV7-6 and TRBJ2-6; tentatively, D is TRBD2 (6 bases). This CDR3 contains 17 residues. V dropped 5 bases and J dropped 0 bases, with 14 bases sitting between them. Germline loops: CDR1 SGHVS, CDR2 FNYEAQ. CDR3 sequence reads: CASSGGVFPSGANVLTF. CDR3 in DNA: TGTGCCAGCAGCGGAGGGGTCTTCCCCTCTGGGGCCAACGTCCTGACTTTC. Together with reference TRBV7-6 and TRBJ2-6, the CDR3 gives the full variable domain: GAGVSQSPRYKVTKRGQDVALRCDPISGHVSLYWYRQALGQGPEFLTYFNYEAQQDKSGLPNDRFSAERPEGSISTLTIQRTEQRDSAMYRCASSGGVFPSGANVLTFGAGSRLTVL.

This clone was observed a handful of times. CDR3 sequence (DNA): TGTGCCACCAGCAGACCCGGGACAGTGGAAGAGACCCAGTACTTC. The encoded protein is CATSRPGTVEETQYF. The chain is built from TRBV15 and TRBJ2-5; 7 bases match TRBD1. The CDR3 is made up of 15 amino acids. Germline CDR1 reads LNHNV; CDR2 reads YYDKDF (reference sequence). The trim removed 2 bases at V and 3 bases at J, leaving 6 bases unmatched.

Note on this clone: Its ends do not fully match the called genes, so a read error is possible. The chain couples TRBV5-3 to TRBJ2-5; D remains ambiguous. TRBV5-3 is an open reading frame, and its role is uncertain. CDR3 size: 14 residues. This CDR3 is CASSLAWGMETQYF. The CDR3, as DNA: TGTGCCAGCAGCTTAGCTTGGGGTATGGAGACCCAGTACTTC.

This CDR3 reads CASSGKGLADEQYF. Written as DNA, the CDR3 is TGCGCCAGCAGCGGAAAAGGACTAGCAGACGAGCAGTACTTC. The chain carries TRBV5-1 and TRBJ2-7; 8 nucleotides line up with TRBD2. The V gene's germline CDR1 is SGHRS and CDR2 YFSETQ. The CDR3 is 14 amino acids. The V gene end was trimmed by 4 bases and the J gene end by 5 bases; junction bases not matched to a gene: 8.